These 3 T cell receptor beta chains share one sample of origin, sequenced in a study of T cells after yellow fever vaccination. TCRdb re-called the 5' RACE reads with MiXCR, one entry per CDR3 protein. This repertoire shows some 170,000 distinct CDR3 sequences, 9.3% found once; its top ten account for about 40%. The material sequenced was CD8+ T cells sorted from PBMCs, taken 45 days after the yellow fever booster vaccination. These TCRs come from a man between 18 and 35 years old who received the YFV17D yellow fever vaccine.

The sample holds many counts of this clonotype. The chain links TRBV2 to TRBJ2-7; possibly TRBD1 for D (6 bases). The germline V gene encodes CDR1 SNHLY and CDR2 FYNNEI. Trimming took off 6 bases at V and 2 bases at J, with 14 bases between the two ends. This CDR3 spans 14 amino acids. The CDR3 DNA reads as TGTGCCAGCAGCGGGACATCGAATCCCTACGAGCAGTACTTC. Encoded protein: CASSGTSNPYEQYF.

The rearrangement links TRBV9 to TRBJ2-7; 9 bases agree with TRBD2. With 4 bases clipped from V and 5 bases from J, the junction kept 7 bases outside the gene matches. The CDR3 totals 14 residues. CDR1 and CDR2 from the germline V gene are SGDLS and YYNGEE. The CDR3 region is CASSPRGGLHEQYF. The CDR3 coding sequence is TGTGCCAGCAGCCCGCGGGGGGGCCTCCACGAGCAGTACTTC.

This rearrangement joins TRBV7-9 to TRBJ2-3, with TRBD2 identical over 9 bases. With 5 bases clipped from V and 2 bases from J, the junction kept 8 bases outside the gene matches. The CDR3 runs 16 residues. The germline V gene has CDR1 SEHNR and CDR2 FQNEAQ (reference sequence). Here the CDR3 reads CASSQSGGLLTDTQYF. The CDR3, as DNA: TGTGCCAGCAGCCAAAGCGGGGGGTTGCTCACAGATACGCAGTATTTT.